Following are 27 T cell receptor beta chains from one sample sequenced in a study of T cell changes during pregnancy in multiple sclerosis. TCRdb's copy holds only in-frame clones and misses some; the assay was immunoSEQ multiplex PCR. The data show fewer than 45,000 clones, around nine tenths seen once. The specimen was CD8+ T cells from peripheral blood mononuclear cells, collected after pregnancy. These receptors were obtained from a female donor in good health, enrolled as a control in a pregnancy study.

CDR3 in amino acids: CASSLQGAAMNTEAFF. In DNA form, the CDR3 reads TGTGCCAGCAGCCTACAGGGGGCGGCCATGAACACTGAAGCTTTCTTT. The rearrangement uses TRBV5-8 and TRBJ1-1; 9 bases are shared with TRBD1. Germline trimming cut 4 bases from V and 0 bases from J; bases unmatched to any gene: 7. Germline assignment: CDR1 SGHTS and CDR2 YDEGEE. This CDR3 is built from 16 residues.

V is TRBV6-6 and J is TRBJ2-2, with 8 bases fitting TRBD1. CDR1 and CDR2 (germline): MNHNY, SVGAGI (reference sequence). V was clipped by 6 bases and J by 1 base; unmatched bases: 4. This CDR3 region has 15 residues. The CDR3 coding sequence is TGTGCCAGCAGCCAGGGGGCTATGAACACCGGGGAGCTGTTTTTT. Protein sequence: CASSQGAMNTGELFF.

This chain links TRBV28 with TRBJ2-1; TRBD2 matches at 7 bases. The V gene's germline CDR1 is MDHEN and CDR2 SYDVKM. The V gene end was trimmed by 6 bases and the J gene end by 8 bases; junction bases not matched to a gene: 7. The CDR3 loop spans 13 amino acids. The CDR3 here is CASRWGTTDEQFF. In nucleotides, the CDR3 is TGTGCCAGCAGGTGGGGGACTACTGATGAGCAGTTCTTC. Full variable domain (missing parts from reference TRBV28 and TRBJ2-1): DVKVTQSSRYLVKRTGEKVFLECVQDMDHENMFWYRQDPGLGLRLIYFSYDVKMKEKGDIPEGYSVSREKKERFSLILESASTNQTSMYLCASRWGTTDEQFFGPGTRLTVL.

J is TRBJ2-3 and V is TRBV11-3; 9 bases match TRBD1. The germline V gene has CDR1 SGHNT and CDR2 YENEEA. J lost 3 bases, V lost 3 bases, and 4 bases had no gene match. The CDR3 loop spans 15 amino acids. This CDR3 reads CASSFRQGGTDTQYF. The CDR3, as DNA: TGTGCCAGCAGCTTTCGACAGGGGGGAACAGATACGCAGTATTTT.

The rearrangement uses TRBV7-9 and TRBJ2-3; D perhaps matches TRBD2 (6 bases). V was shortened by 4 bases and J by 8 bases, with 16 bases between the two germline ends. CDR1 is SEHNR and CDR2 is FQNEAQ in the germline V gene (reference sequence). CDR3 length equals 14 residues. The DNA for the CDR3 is TGTGCCAGCAGCTCTGGGACTGGCTCAGGTACGCAGTATTTT. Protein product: CASSSGTGSGTQYF.

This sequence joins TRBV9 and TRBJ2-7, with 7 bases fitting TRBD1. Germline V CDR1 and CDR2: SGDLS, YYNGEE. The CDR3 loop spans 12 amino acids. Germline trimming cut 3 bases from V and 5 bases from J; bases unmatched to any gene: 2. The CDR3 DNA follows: TGTGCCAGCAGCGACCAGGGGGACGAGCAGTACTTC. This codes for CASSDQGDEQYF.

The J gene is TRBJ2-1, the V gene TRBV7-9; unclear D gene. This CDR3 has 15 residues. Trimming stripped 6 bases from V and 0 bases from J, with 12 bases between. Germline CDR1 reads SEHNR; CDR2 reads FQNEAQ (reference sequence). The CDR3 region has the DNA TGTGCCAGCAGAAAGCAGGTGGACTCCTACAATGAGCAGTTCTTC. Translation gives CASRKQVDSYNEQFF.

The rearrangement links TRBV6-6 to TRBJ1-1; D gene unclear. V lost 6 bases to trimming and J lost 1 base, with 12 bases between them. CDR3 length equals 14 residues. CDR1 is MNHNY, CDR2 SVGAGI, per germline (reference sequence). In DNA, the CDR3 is TGTGCCAGCAGCTCCATAAGAGGGAACACTGAAGCTTTCTTT. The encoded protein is CASSSIRGNTEAFF.

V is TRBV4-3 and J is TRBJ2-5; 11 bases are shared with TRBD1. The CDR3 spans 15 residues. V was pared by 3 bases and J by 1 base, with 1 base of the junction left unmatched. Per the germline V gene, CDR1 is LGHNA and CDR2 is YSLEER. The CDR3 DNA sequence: TGCGCCAGCAGCCAGGACAGGGGGCCCCAAGAGACCCAGTACTTC. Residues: CASSQDRGPQETQYF.

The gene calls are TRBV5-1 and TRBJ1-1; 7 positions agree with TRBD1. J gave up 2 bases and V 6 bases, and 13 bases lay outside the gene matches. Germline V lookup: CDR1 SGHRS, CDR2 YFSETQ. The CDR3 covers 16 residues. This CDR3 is CASTLEGARGNTEAFF. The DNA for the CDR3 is TGCGCCAGCACCCTCGAGGGGGCCCGGGGCAACACTGAAGCTTTCTTT.

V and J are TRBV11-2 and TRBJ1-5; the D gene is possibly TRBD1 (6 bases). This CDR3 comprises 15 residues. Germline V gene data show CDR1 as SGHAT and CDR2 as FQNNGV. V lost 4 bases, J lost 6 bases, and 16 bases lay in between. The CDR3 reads CASSSSGVVGQPQHF. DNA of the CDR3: TGTGCCAGCAGCTCGTCAGGGGTTGTTGGTCAGCCCCAGCATTTT. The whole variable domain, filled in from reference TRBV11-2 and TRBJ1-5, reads EAGVAQSPRYKIIEKRQSVAFWCNPISGHATLYWYQQILGQGPKLLIQFQNNGVVDDSQLPKDRFSAERLKGVDSTLKIQPAKLEDSAVYLCASSSSGVVGQPQHFGDGTRLSIL.

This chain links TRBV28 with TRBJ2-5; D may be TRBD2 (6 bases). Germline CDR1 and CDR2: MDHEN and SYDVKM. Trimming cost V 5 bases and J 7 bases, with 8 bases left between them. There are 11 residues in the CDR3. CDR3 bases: TGTGCCAGCAGTCACGGGGGGACCCAGTACTTC. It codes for CASSHGGTQYF. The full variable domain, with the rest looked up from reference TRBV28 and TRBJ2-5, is DVKVTQSSRYLVKRTGEKVFLECVQDMDHENMFWYRQDPGLGLRLIYFSYDVKMKEKGDIPEGYSVSREKKERFSLILESASTNQTSMYLCASSHGGTQYFGPGTRLLVL.

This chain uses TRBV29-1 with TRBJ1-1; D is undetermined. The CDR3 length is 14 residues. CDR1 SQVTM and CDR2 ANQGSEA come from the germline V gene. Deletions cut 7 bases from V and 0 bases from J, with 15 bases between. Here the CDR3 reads CSARRGSLNTEAFF. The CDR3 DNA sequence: TGCAGCGCCCGTCGGGGTAGCCTGAACACTGAAGCTTTCTTT.

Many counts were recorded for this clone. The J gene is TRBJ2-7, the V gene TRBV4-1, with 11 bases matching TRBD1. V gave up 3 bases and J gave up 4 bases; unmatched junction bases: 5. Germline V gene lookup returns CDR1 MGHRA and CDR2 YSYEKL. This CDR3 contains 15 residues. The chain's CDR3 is CASSHSGQGAYEQYF. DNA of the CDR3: TGCGCCAGCAGCCACTCCGGACAGGGGGCTTACGAGCAGTACTTC.

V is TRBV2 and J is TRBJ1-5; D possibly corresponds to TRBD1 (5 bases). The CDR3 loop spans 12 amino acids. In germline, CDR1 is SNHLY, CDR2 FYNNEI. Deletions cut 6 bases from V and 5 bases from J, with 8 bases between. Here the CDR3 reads CASRVGDQPQHF. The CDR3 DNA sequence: TGTGCCAGCAGGGTAGGGGATCAGCCCCAGCATTTT.

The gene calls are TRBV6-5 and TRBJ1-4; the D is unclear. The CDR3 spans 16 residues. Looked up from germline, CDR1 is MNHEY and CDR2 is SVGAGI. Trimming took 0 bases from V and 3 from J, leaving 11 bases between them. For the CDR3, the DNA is TGTGCCAGCAGTTACTCGGTTAAGGGAGCTAATGAAAAACTGTTTTTT. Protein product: CASSYSVKGANEKLFF.

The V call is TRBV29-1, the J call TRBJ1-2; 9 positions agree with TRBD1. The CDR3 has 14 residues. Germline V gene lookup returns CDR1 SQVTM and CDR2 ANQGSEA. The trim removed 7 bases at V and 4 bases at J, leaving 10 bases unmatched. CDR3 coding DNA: TGCAGCGCTAAAACAGGGGGCGGGAGCTATGGCTACACCTTC. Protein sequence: CSAKTGGGSYGYTF.

CDR3 in DNA: TGTGCCAGCAGGACCGAGGGCGTGCATACGCAGTATTTT. The encoded protein is CASRTEGVHTQYF. The chain links TRBV25-1 to TRBJ2-3; TRBD2 is a possible D gene (5 bases). The V and J ends lost 6 bases and 7 bases respectively, with 14 bases between them. The CDR3 length is 13 residues. The V gene's germline CDR1 is MGHDK and CDR2 SYGVNS.

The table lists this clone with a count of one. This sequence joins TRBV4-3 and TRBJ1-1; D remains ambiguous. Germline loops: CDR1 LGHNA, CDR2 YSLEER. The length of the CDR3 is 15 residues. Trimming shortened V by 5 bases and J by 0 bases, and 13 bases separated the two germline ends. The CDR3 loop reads CASSSSGVLNTEAFF. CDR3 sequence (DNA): TGCGCCAGCAGCTCCTCCGGAGTTCTGAACACTGAAGCTTTCTTT.

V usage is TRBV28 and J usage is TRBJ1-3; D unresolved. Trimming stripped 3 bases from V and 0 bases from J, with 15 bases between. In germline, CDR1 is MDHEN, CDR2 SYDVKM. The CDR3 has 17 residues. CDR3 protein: CASSLFPPEASGNTIYF. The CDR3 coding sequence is TGTGCCAGCAGTTTGTTCCCCCCCGAGGCCTCTGGAAACACCATATATTTT.

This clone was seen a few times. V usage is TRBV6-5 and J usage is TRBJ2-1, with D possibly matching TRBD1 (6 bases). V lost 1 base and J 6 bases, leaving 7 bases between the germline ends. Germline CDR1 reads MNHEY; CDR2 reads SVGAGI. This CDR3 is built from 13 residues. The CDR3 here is CASSYLGANEQFF. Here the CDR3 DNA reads TGTGCCAGCAGTTACTTGGGGGCCAATGAGCAGTTCTTC.

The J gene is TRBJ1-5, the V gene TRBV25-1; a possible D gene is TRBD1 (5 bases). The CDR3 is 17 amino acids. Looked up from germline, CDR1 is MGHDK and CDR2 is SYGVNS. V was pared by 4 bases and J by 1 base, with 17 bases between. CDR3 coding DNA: TGTGCCAGCAGTGGCCAGGCAGATGACAGAAGCAATCAGCCCCAGCATTTT. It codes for CASSGQADDRSNQPQHF. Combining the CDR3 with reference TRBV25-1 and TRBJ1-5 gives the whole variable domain EADIYQTPRYLVIGTGKKITLECSQTMGHDKMYWYQQDPGMELHLIHYSYGVNSTEKGDLSSESTVSRIRTEHFPLTLESARPSHTSQYLCASSGQADDRSNQPQHFGDGTRLSIL.

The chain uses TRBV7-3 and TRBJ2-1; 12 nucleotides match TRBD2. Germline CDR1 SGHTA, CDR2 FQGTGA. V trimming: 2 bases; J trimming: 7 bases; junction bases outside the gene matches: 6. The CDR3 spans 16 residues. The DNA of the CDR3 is TGTGCCAGCAGCTTAGATGCTAGCGGGGGGGTTAATGAGCAGTTCTTC. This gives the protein CASSLDASGGVNEQFF.

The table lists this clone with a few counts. Here the CDR3 reads CASSPGTSGGKQFF. The CDR3 coding sequence is TGTGCCAGCAGCCCAGGGACTAGCGGGGGGAAGCAGTTCTTC. The chain employs TRBV7-8 and TRBJ2-1; 15 bases are a match to TRBD2. V was pared by 5 bases and J by 11 bases, with 4 bases of the junction left unmatched. This CDR3 contains 14 residues. Looked up from germline, CDR1 is SGHVS and CDR2 is FQNEAQ.

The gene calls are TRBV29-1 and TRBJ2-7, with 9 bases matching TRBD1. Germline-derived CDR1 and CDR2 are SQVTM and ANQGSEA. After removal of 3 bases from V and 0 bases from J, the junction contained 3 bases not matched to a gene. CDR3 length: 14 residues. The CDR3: CSVDAGQGSYEQYF. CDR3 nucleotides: TGCAGCGTTGACGCGGGACAGGGCTCCTACGAGCAGTACTTC.

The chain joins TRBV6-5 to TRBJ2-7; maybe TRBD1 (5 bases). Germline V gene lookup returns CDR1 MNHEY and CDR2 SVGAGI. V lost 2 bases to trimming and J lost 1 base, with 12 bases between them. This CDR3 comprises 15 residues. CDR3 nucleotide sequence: TGTGCCAGCAGTTACCTGGCAGGGCCTTCCTACGAGCAGTACTTC. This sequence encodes CASSYLAGPSYEQYF.

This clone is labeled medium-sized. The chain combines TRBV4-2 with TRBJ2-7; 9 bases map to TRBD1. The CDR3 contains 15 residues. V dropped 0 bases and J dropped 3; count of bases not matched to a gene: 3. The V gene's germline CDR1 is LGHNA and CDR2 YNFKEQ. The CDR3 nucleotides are TGTGCCAGCAGCCAAGATGAGACAGGGGGCTACGAGCAGTACTTC. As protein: CASSQDETGGYEQYF.